This T cell receptor (beta chain) was sequenced for a study of blood T cell repertoires in COVID-19. This clone has ten or more counts. CDR3 length: 14 residues. Losses at the gene ends were 2 bases for V and 5 bases for J; bases not matched to a gene: 6. Germline V gives CDR1 MNHEY, CDR2 SMNVEV (reference sequence). TCRdb's copy holds only in-frame clones and misses some; the assay was immunoSEQ multiplex PCR. The sample has some 230,000 clones, around 84% seen once. The chain combines TRBV27 with TRBJ2-7; 7 nucleotides match TRBD1. The sequencing sample was made of peripheral blood. The clonotype originates from a man in his forties with acute or convalescent COVID-19. The CDR3 protein is CASSLLGGDDEQYF. The CDR3 region has the DNA TGTGCCAGCAGTTTACTAGGGGGCGACGACGAGCAGTACTTC.